This TCR beta chain was captured in a study of beta chain features in type 1 diabetes. Whole-study findings and limits: Shorter TCRB CDR3s, moderately but significantly so, marked every one of the four CD4+ subsets in Type 1 diabetes patients.

V lost 2 bases and J 10 bases, leaving 15 bases between the germline ends. Per the germline V gene, CDR1 is PRHDT and CDR2 is FYEKMQ (reference sequence). This CDR3 has 15 residues. Notes on this clone: Its antigen is as yet unknown.

Every bit of the isolated RNA underwent reverse transcription, so sequencing read expressed TCRB transcripts. TCRdb's copy holds only in-frame clones and misses some; the assay was immunoSEQ multiplex PCR. The table shows roughly 290,000 clones, with around 7.8% occurring only once. The clonotype comes from a woman in her late teens or twenties in good health. The chain employs TRBV13 and TRBJ1-6; D remains ambiguous. The specimen sequenced was central memory CD4+ T cells from blood. This CDR3 reads CASSLKSGLGSPLHF. The CDR3, as DNA: TGTGCCAGCAGCTTAAAGTCCGGGCTGGGATCACCCCTCCACTTT.